In its sample, the clone carrying this TCR beta chain was seen many times. What it recognizes is unknown. This entry comes from a study of response to subunit inactivated influenza vaccine. The study's findings and limits: Few new T cells, the authors suggested, are recruited by each seasonal influenza vaccination.

TCRdb called the RT-PCR reads again in MiXCR, with one record for every CDR3 protein. Altogether approximately 500,000 distinct CDR3 sequences are present, 10% to 15% being singletons, with the ten largest covering around 12%. CDR1 is DFQATT, CDR2 SNEGSKA, per germline (reference sequence). CDR3 length: 15 amino acids. V lost 0 bases, J lost 0 bases, and 12 bases lay in between. This chain links TRBV20-1 with TRBJ2-7, with unresolved D. The sequenced sample was PBMCs from blood, obtained more than 35 days after vaccination. This TCR was recovered from a man aged 50 or older who received an inactivated influenza vaccine. CDR3 DNA: TGCAGTGCTAGAGATTTAGGCAGTCCCTCCTACGAGCAGTACTTC. This codes for CSARDLGSPSYEQYF.